The next 30 T cell receptor beta chains were all read from a single sample in a study of blood T cell repertoires in COVID-19. Sequenced by immunoSEQ multiplex PCR; TCRdb stores in-frame clones only, minus some. The table lists tens of thousands of clones, 87% of them singletons, with more than 5.5% in the top ten. The sequenced sample consisted of peripheral blood. These receptors were collected from a woman between 45 and 65 years old with acute or convalescent COVID-19.

This sequence joins TRBV19 and TRBJ1-2; no clear D gene. The germline V and J ends were trimmed by 9 bases and 0 bases, with 17 bases remaining between them. In germline, CDR1 is LNHDA, CDR2 SQIVND (reference sequence). The CDR3 totals 15 residues. Written as DNA, the CDR3 is TGTGCCAGCCGAGGCCACGCCGGAGCTAACTATGGCTACACCTTC. Translation: CASRGHAGANYGYTF.

The gene calls are TRBV24-1 and TRBJ1-2; TRBD1 aligns across 7 bases. The CDR3 has 14 amino acids. The V and J ends lost 2 bases and 4 bases, in that order; junction bases with no gene match: 3. Germline V gene lookup returns CDR1 KGHDR and CDR2 SFDVKD. The chain's CDR3 is CATSDSTGFYGYTF. The CDR3 nucleotides read TGTGCCACCAGTGATTCGACAGGGTTCTATGGCTACACCTTC.

This clone was counted ten times or more. V is TRBV30 and J is TRBJ1-4, with 7 nucleotides matching TRBD1. V lost 3 bases to trimming and J lost 8 bases; unmatched junction nucleotides: 12. The CDR3 contains 15 residues. CDR1 is GTSNPN and CDR2 is SVGIG in the germline V gene (reference sequence). The DNA of the CDR3 is TGTGCCTGGAGCTACAGACAGGGACGAGGGGAAAAACTGTTTTTT. Protein sequence: CAWSYRQGRGEKLFF.

The chain employs TRBV5-1 and TRBJ2-3, with 7 bases matching TRBD1. The junction had 3 bases not matched to a gene; V was cut back by 7 bases and J by 1 base. Germline values: CDR1 SGHRS, CDR2 YFSETQ. CDR3 length: 13 amino acids. Here the CDR3 reads CASLGQGTDTQYF. CDR3 sequence (DNA): TGCGCCAGCCTAGGACAGGGCACAGATACGCAGTATTTT.

The V gene is TRBV6-2 or TRBV6-3, the J gene TRBJ1-5; D might be TRBD1 (5 bases). Germline V lookup: CDR1 MNHEY, CDR2 SVGEGT. V was clipped by 2 bases and J by 3 bases, with 8 bases between them. The CDR3 is made up of 14 amino acids. This CDR3 reads CASSYQGFNQPQHF. The CDR3 bases are TGTGCCAGCAGTTACCAGGGATTCAATCAGCCCCAGCATTTT.

The rearrangement links TRBV5-1 to TRBJ2-3; TRBD2 matches at 9 bases. The length of the CDR3 is 17 residues. The germline V gene has CDR1 SGHRS and CDR2 YFSETQ. V was clipped by 4 bases and J by 5 bases; unmatched bases: 14. CDR3 DNA: TGCGCCAGCAGCCCCACCCGTAGCGGGGGTCCAGAAGATACGCAGTATTTT. Its translation: CASSPTRSGGPEDTQYF.

The chain uses TRBV3-1 (or the pseudogene TRBV3-2) and TRBJ2-1; 10 nucleotides align to TRBD2. CDR3 length equals 18 residues. Trimming removed 0 bases from V and 5 bases from J; junction bases left unmatched: 10. Germline V gene lookup returns CDR1 LGHDT and CDR2 YNNKEL (reference sequence). CDR3 DNA: TGTGCCAGCAGCCAAGAGACCCAGCGGGAGGGGTGCCACAATGAGCAGTTCTTC. Translation gives CASSQETQREGCHNEQFF.

This clone was counted only a few times. The chain links TRBV5-5 to TRBJ1-1; D possibly corresponds to TRBD1 (6 bases). This CDR3 spans 13 amino acids. With 3 bases removed from V and 7 bases from J, the gap between germline ends came to 13 bases. The V gene's germline CDR1 is SGHKS and CDR2 YYEKEE (reference sequence). Written as DNA, the CDR3 is TGTGCCAGCAGCTCCGGGACAAGGGGTGAAGCTTTCTTT. This sequence encodes CASSSGTRGEAFF.

V gene TRBV7-9 combines with J gene TRBJ2-5, with D perhaps matching TRBD2 (5 bases). The V end was cut by 5 bases, the J end by 5 bases, with 15 bases between. The CDR3 contains 14 residues. The germline gives CDR1 SEHNR, CDR2 FQNEAQ (reference sequence). DNA of the CDR3: TGTGCCAGCAGCCAGCGGTCAATTGACGAGACCCAGTACTTC. This encodes CASSQRSIDETQYF.

This chain links TRBV6-1 with TRBJ1-2; D is uncertain. Germline V gene data show CDR1 as MNHNS and CDR2 as SASEGT. The length of the CDR3 is 14 residues. Between the trimmed V and J ends, which lost 1 base and 0 bases, there was a span of 6 bases. CDR3 nucleotides: TGTGCCAGCAGTGAAGGGGGAGCTAACTATGGCTACACCTTC. Amino acid sequence: CASSEGGANYGYTF.

There are a few counts of this clone. CDR3 sequence reads: CASSHGTGYEQYF. CDR3 sequence (DNA): TGTGCCAGCAGCCATGGGACAGGGTACGAGCAGTACTTC. The rearrangement joins TRBV4-2 to TRBJ2-7; TRBD1 matches 9 bases. The CDR3 has 13 amino acids. Germline CDR1 LGHNA, CDR2 YNFKEQ. V gave up 3 bases and J gave up 4 bases; unmatched junction bases: 1.

The chain combines TRBV20-1 with TRBJ1-2; D is ambiguous. Germline V CDR1 and CDR2: DFQATT, SNEGSKA (reference sequence). V was cut by 0 bases and J by 8 bases, with 7 bases left in between. The CDR3 runs 11 residues. In DNA, the CDR3 is TGCAGTGCTAGAGATCTTACAGGCTACACCTTC. This translates into CSARDLTGYTF.

The CDR3 spells CASSTASQPQHF. The CDR3 DNA follows: TGTGCCAGCAGTACTGCAAGTCAGCCCCAGCATTTT. The rearrangement joins TRBV6-2 or TRBV6-3 to TRBJ1-5; D gene ambiguous. Trimming shortened V by 5 bases and J by 6 bases, and 8 bases separated the two germline ends. Germline CDR1 and CDR2: MNHEY and SVGEGT. The CDR3 consists of 12 residues.

The gene calls are TRBV9 and TRBJ1-2; D may be TRBD1 (6 bases). The CDR3 runs to 17 residues. V was cut by 3 bases and J by 4 bases, with 22 bases left in between. CDR1 SGDLS and CDR2 YYNGEE come from the germline V gene. DNA for the CDR3: TGTGCCAGCAGCGGGCCCCAGGGGCAGGGAGGGGGCTATGGCTACACCTTC. Protein sequence: CASSGPQGQGGGYGYTF.

The gene calls are TRBV28 and TRBJ1-3; D call uncertain. V lost 4 bases, J lost 1 base, and 14 bases lay in between. This CDR3 region has 16 residues. The germline V gene has CDR1 MDHEN and CDR2 SYDVKM. The CDR3 DNA reads TGTGCCAGCAGTTACGATCGATGGCAGTCTGGAAACACCATATATTTT. It is translated as CASSYDRWQSGNTIYF.

This sequence joins TRBV9 and TRBJ2-6; the match to TRBD2 covers 11 bases. CDR1 is SGDLS, CDR2 YYNGEE, per germline. Trimming cost V 4 bases and J 4 bases; bases outside gene matches: 7. CDR3 size: 17 residues. CDR3 loop: CASSPTSGSLGANVLTF. CDR3 DNA sequence: TGTGCCAGCAGCCCCACTAGCGGGAGTCTCGGGGCCAACGTCCTGACTTTC. The whole variable domain, filled in from reference TRBV9 and TRBJ2-6, reads DSGVTQTPKHLITATGQRVTLRCSPRSGDLSVYWYQQSLDQGLQFLIQYYNGEERAKGNILERFSAQQFPDLHSELNLSSLELGDSALYFCASSPTSGSLGANVLTFGAGSRLTVL.

The chain carries TRBV7-3 and TRBJ2-1; TRBD1 might be the D (6 bases). V lost 4 bases, J lost 6 bases, and 10 bases lay in between. CDR1 and CDR2 (germline): SGHTA, FQGTGA. This CDR3 is 13 amino acids long. In DNA form, the CDR3 reads TGTGCCAGCAGCTCCATCAGGGGCAATGAGCAGTTCTTC. This gives the protein CASSSIRGNEQFF.

The chain is built from TRBV5-1 and TRBJ2-7, with 9 positions matching TRBD2. Germline loops: CDR1 SGHRS, CDR2 YFSETQ. This CDR3 spans 19 amino acids. After removal of 0 bases from V and 5 bases from J, the junction contained 18 bases not matched to a gene. The DNA of the CDR3 is TGCGCCAGCAGCTTGGCCCCTGTGACAGGGAATAGCGGGAGTGACGAGCAGTACTTC. Protein product: CASSLAPVTGNSGSDEQYF.

The chain employs TRBV10-1 and TRBJ2-5; D remains ambiguous. The V gene's germline CDR1 is WNHNN and CDR2 SYGVQD (reference sequence). The V and J ends lost 7 bases and 2 bases respectively, with 11 bases between them. CDR3 length: 13 residues. CDR3 sequence reads: CASTKLDQETQYF. In DNA, the CDR3 is TGCGCCAGCACTAAGTTAGATCAAGAGACCCAGTACTTC.

The chain links TRBV5-1 to TRBJ1-1, with 7 bases fitting TRBD1. V was pared by 4 bases and J by 2 bases, with 8 bases of the junction left unmatched. Germline CDR1 SGHRS, CDR2 YFSETQ. This CDR3 contains 15 residues. The CDR3 loop reads CASSRRDRKNTEAFF. The CDR3 DNA sequence: TGCGCCAGCAGCCGCCGGGACAGAAAAAACACTGAAGCTTTCTTT. Based on the CDR3 plus reference TRBV5-1 and TRBJ1-1, the full variable domain is KAGVTQTPRYLIKTRGQQVTLSCSPISGHRSVSWYQQTPGQGLQFLFEYFSETQRNKGNFPGRFSGRQFSNSRSEMNVSTLELGDSALYLCASSRRDRKNTEAFFGQGTRLTVV.

The chain couples TRBV7-9 to TRBJ1-1; 8 nucleotides match TRBD1. Germline V CDR1 and CDR2: SEHNR, FQNEAQ (reference sequence). This CDR3 has 15 amino acids. The V segment lost 3 bases and the J segment 1 base; nucleotides outside the gene matches: 4. Written as DNA, the CDR3 is TGTGCCAGCAGCTTGGGACAGGCGGAGAACACTGAAGCTTTCTTT. This translates into CASSLGQAENTEAFF.

The rearrangement links TRBV30 to TRBJ1-3, with no clear D. CDR1 is GTSNPN, CDR2 SVGIG, per germline (reference sequence). The length of the CDR3 is 12 residues. V was clipped by 4 bases and J by 4 bases, with 8 bases between them. CDR3 sequence reads: CAWMSGGNTIYF. The CDR3 nucleotides read TGTGCCTGGATGTCGGGAGGAAACACCATATATTTT.

The gene calls are TRBV28 and TRBJ2-7, with 11 bases aligning to TRBD2. The CDR3 covers 14 residues. Losses at the gene ends were 7 bases for V and 2 bases for J; bases not matched to a gene: 4. Germline loops: CDR1 MDHEN, CDR2 SYDVKM. CDR3: CASTLAGGTYEQYF. The CDR3 DNA reads as TGTGCCAGCACCTTAGCGGGAGGGACCTACGAGCAGTACTTC.

The gene calls are TRBV25-1 and TRBJ1-2; D perhaps matches TRBD1 (6 bases). The V gene lost 8 bases and the J gene lost 4 bases, with 17 bases spanning the gap. In germline, CDR1 is MGHDK, CDR2 SYGVNS. This CDR3 spans 14 amino acids. CDR3 coding DNA: TGTGCCAGCCTGGGGGGGGCAGGGGTCTATGGCTACACCTTC. This sequence encodes CASLGGAGVYGYTF.

The chain links TRBV20-1 to TRBJ2-1, with 11 bases identical to TRBD2. V was clipped by 3 bases and J by 4 bases; unmatched bases: 8. The CDR3 length is 16 residues. CDR1 DFQATT and CDR2 SNEGSKA come from the germline V gene (reference sequence). CDR3 nucleotides: TGCAGTGCTAGTCGTACGGGACTAGCGGCTTACAATGAGCAGTTCTTC. This gives the protein CSASRTGLAAYNEQFF.

The CDR3 sequence is CASSYSWASFNEQFF. The CDR3 bases are TGTGCCAGCAGTTACTCGTGGGCTAGCTTCAATGAGCAGTTCTTC. The chain is built from TRBV6-5 and TRBJ2-1, with D possibly being TRBD2 (5 bases). Germline CDR1 reads MNHEY; CDR2 reads SVGAGI. Trimming cost V 0 bases and J 6 bases, with 12 bases left between them. The CDR3 consists of 15 residues.

This chain joins TRBV7-2 and TRBJ1-2; tentative D call: TRBD1 (6 bases). Germline V gives CDR1 SGHTA, CDR2 FQGNSA. The CDR3 sequence is 13 residues long. The V gene lost 1 base and the J gene lost 5 bases, with 8 bases spanning the gap. The CDR3 loop is CASSLGRGYGYTF. DNA for the CDR3: TGTGCCAGCAGCTTAGGCAGGGGATATGGCTACACCTTC.

The chain links TRBV3-1 (or the pseudogene TRBV3-2) to TRBJ2-1; D perhaps matches TRBD1 (6 bases). The germline gives CDR1 LGHDT, CDR2 YNNKEL (reference sequence). This CDR3 comprises 16 residues. Trimming pared 5 bases from V and 1 base from J, leaving 15 bases between. The CDR3 DNA sequence: TGTGCCAGCAGCTTCGGACAGCTTCTGTCCTACAATGAGCAGTTCTTC. Translation gives CASSFGQLLSYNEQFF.

The chain combines TRBV4-1 with TRBJ2-1, with TRBD1 matching 10 bases. Trimming took 2 bases from V and 9 from J; bases not matched to a gene: 13. Germline values: CDR1 MGHRA, CDR2 YSYEKL. This CDR3 region has 17 residues. CDR3 in DNA: TGCGCCAGCAGCCAATCCCAGACAGGGGGCGCGAAAGGTGAGCAGTTCTTC. Translated: CASSQSQTGGAKGEQFF.

This clone was counted a few times. This chain uses TRBV6-5 with TRBJ2-1; 12 positions agree with TRBD2. Losses at the gene ends were 5 bases for V and 10 bases for J; bases not matched to a gene: 6. The length of the CDR3 is 14 residues. Germline V gene sequence: CDR1 MNHEY, CDR2 SVGAGI. DNA of the CDR3: TGTGCCAGCAGTAATCTAGCGGGAGGGCCAGAGCAGTTCTTC. Its protein is CASSNLAGGPEQFF.